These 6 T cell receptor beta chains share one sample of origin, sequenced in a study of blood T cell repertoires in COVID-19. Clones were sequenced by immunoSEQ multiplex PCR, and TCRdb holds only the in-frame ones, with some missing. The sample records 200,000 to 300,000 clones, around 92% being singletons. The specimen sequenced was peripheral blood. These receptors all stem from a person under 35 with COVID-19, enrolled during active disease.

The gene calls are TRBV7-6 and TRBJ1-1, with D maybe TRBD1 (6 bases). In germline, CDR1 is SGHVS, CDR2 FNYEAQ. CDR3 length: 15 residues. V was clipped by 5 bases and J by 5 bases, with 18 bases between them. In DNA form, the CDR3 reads TGTGCCAGCAGCCCCGGGACACTCCTGGGGACTGAAGCTTTCTTT. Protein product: CASSPGTLLGTEAFF. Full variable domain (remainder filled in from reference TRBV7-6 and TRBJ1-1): GAGVSQSPRYKVTKRGQDVALRCDPISGHVSLYWYRQALGQGPEFLTYFNYEAQQDKSGLPNDRFSAERPEGSISTLTIQRTEQRDSAMYRCASSPGTLLGTEAFFGQGTRLTVV.

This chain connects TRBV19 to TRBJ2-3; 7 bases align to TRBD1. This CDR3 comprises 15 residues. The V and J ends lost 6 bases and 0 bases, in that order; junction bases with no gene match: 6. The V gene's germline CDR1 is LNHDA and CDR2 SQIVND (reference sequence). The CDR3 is CASSETGLSTDTQYF. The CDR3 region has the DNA TGTGCCAGTAGCGAGACAGGGCTTAGCACAGATACGCAGTATTTT. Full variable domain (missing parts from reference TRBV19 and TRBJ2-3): DGGITQSPKYLFRKEGQNVTLSCEQNLNHDAMYWYRQDPGQGLRLIYYSQIVNDFQKGDIAEGYSVSREKKESFPLTVTSAQKNPTAFYLCASSETGLSTDTQYFGPGTRLTVL.

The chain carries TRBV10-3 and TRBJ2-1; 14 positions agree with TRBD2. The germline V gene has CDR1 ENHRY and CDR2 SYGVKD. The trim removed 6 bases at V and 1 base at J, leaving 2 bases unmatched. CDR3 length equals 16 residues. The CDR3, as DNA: TGTGCCATCAGGGGGACTAGCGGGGGATCCTACAATGAGCAGTTCTTC. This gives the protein CAIRGTSGGSYNEQFF.

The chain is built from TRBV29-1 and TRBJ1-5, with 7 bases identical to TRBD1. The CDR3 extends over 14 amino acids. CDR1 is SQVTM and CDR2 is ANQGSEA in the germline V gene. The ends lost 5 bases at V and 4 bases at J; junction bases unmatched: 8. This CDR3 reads CSVSRGPRNQPQHF. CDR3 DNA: TGCAGCGTTTCGAGGGGGCCGAGGAATCAGCCCCAGCATTTT.

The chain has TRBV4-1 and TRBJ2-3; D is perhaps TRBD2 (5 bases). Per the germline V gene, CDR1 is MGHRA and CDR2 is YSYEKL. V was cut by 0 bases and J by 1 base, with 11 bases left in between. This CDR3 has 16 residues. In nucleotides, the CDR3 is TGCGCCAGCAGCCAAGATAAGAGCGGTCGCACAGATACGCAGTATTTT. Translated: CASSQDKSGRTDTQYF.

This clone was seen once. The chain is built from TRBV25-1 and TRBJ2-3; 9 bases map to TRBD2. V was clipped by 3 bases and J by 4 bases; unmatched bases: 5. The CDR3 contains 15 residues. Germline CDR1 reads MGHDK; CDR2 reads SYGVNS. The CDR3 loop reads CASSEGTSPPDTQYF. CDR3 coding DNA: TGTGCCAGCAGTGAGGGGACTAGCCCCCCAGATACGCAGTATTTT.